This T cell receptor (beta chain) stems from a study of T cells in tumors after PD-1 blockade. Germline V lookup: CDR1 SGHTA, CDR2 FQGNSA. CDR3 size: 14 residues. Trimming cost V 5 bases and J 7 bases, with 15 bases left between them. Sequencing used immunoSEQ multiplex PCR; TCRdb keeps in-frame clones, though not all of them. Found here are about 63,000 clones, roughly 70% of them singletons; the top ten hold approximately 4.5%. The chain employs TRBV7-2 and TRBJ2-1; D call uncertain. The starting material was PBMCs, obtained after anti-PD-1 treatment. The sequence was collected from a human donor with basal cell carcinoma. CDR3 sequence: CASSGPGGRNEQFF. CDR3 nucleotide sequence: TGTGCCAGCAGCGGTCCCGGCGGACGGAATGAGCAGTTCTTC.